This T cell receptor (beta chain) was sequenced for a study of T cells in Graves' hyperthyroidism and ophthalmopathy. This clonotype was observed a few times. The CDR3 covers 13 residues. Trimming took 4 bases from V and 7 from J, leaving 14 bases between them. Germline V gene data show CDR1 as LGHDT and CDR2 as YNNKEL (reference sequence). Researchers took RNA transcripts and amplified the TCR beta CDR3 regions from them. With the HTBI primer set, the TCR CDR3 went through a first round of RT-PCR. TCRdb fed the multiplex PCR reads into MiXCR, producing one record per CDR3 protein. The sample lists fewer than 450,000 distinct CDR3 sequences; around 20% were seen once.

The sequenced material came from blood. The rearrangement uses TRBV3-1 and TRBJ2-7; D is unresolved. The source of this sequence is a man aged 18 to 30 with Graves' ophthalmopathy. CDR3 nucleotides: TGTGCCAGCAGCCGCCTCGACGGCAGGGAGCAGTACTTC. Translating it yields CASSRLDGREQYF.